This T cell receptor beta chain is drawn from a study of fetal regulatory T cell absence and autoimmunity. As for the study in general: The IPEX patients lacked clinical diabetes but had exocrine pancreas autoimmunity. Regarding the study as a whole: In IPEX, the enrichment was taken to support antigen-driven autoimmunity before birth. Broadly similar TRB gene family usage was seen in pancreas and cord blood.

The survey-level immunoSEQ assay was used. Sequencing used immunoSEQ multiplex PCR; TCRdb keeps in-frame clones, though not all of them. The top ten clones hold roughly 2% of a sample with about 95,000 clones, 72% of them seen once. Regarding this clone: Its matching antigen is unknown.

The germline gives CDR1 SGHTS, CDR2 YDEGEE. V lost 4 bases and J lost 0, with 16 bases in between. The CDR3 consists of 16 residues. The J gene is TRBJ2-5, the V gene TRBV5-8; possible D gene TRBD2, 6 bases. What was sequenced was pancreas tissue. The receptor comes from a male donor with IPEX syndrome. The CDR3, as DNA: TGTGCCAGCAGCGCCGGGACTCCTGCGTACCAAGAGACCCAGTACTTC. Encoded protein: CASSAGTPAYQETQYF.